Listed below are T cell receptor beta chains from one sample, sequenced in a study of blood T cell repertoires in COVID-19. Generated by immunoSEQ multiplex PCR, the TCRdb table keeps only in-frame clones and is missing some. The sample shows 150,000 to 200,000 clones, approximately 88% of them seen only once. The sample comprised peripheral blood. These receptors were obtained from a man aged 40-50 years with acute or convalescent COVID-19. CDR3s include the opening cysteine and the closing phenylalanine or tryptophan. D genes are given only for firm matches. Only part of the rows carry a size: once, few, many, or a class if the clone is expanded.

NA TRBJ2-1 NA TRBV29-1 TGCAGCGCCCGAACAGGTCGCAATGAGCAGTTCTTC CSARTGRNEQFF
NA TRBJ2-1 TRBD2 TRBV27 TGTGCCAGCAGTTTAGCGGGGGGACACAATGAGCAGTTCTTC CASSLAGGHNEQFF
NA TRBJ2-5 TRBD1 TRBV7-2 TGTGCCAGCAGCTCGGACAGGGGGCGTGAGACCCAGTACTTC CASSSDRGRETQYF
NA TRBJ1-2 NA TRBV6-1 TGTGCCAGCAGTGAGGCCAGGGTCCTCGGCTACACCTTC CASSEARVLGYTF
NA TRBJ2-7 TRBD1 TRBV29-1 TGCAGCGTCCAGACAGGGGCCACCTACGAGCAGTACTTC CSVQTGATYEQYF
NA TRBJ1-6 TRBD1 TRBV6-5 TGTGCCAGCAGGGCGGGACAGGATAATTCACCCCTCCACTTT CASRAGQDNSPLHF
NA TRBJ1-1 TRBD1 TRBV2 TGTGCCAGCAGTACTGACAGGGCAGCTGAAGCTTTCTTT CASSTDRAAEAFF
NA TRBJ1-2 TRBD1 TRBV6-5 TGTGCCAGCAGTTCCCCCGGGACAGGGAAGGATGGCTACACCTTC CASSSPGTGKDGYTF
NA TRBJ2-1 TRBD2 TRBV4-2 TGTGCCAGCAGCTACGGGACTAGCGGGGGTTACAATGAGCAGTTCTTC CASSYGTSGGYNEQFF
NA TRBJ2-1 TRBD1 TRBV9 TGTGCCAGCAGCGTAGGGGACAGGGGAAGTGAGCAGTTCTTC CASSVGDRGSEQFF
once TRBJ2-2 TRBD1 TRBV27 TGTGCCACCAGAAAATCGGGACAGGGTAACACCGGGGAGCTGTTTTTT CATRKSGQGNTGELFF
NA TRBJ1-2 NA TRBV6-5 TGTGCCAGCACCCCAGACAGAAACTATGGCTACACCTTC CASTPDRNYGYTF
NA TRBJ2-7 TRBD1 TRBV4-1 TGCGCCAGCAGCCAAGAAGTTCAAGGGGGCGGGCAGTACTTC CASSQEVQGGGQYF
NA TRBJ2-1 TRBD2 TRBV7-2 TGTGCCAGCAGTAGGCGGGGGGATGGTGAGCAGTTCTTC CASSRRGDGEQFF
once TRBJ1-2 TRBD1 TRBV7-2 TGTGCCAGCAGTCCAGACGTCGGCAGGGGGCCGGGAGGCTACACCTTC CASSPDVGRGPGGYTF
NA TRBJ1-5 NA TRBV19 TGTGCCAGTAGTTTCCCCGGACAGAATCAGCCCCAGCATTTT CASSFPGQNQPQHF
NA TRBJ2-7 NA TRBV28 TGTGCCAGCAAACTTCTCAGTGGGGCATACTACGAGCAGTACTTC CASKLLSGAYYEQYF
NA TRBJ1-6 NA TRBV27 TGTGCCAGCAGGAACAGGGAAAATTCACCCCTCCACTTT CASRNRENSPLHF